Reported below is one T cell receptor beta chain. This sample is drawn from a study of shared T cell receptors in the human thymus. Some clones are missing from TCRdb's copy, which holds only in-frame ones; the method was immunoSEQ multiplex PCR. The sample yields 700,000 to 750,000 clones, over 75% seen once. The germline V and J ends were trimmed by 8 bases and 4 bases, with 11 bases remaining between them. The CDR3 has 12 amino acids. The germline CDR1 and CDR2 sequences are MNHEY and SMNVEV (reference sequence). These same records also appear under a second study, on human thymus T cells. That study adds: What appeared biased in thymic and blood repertoires was the usage of V and J genes. Related reports documented highly overlapping thymic repertoires among unrelated individuals.

This chain links TRBV27 with TRBJ1-2, with a tentative D call TRBD1 (5 bases). Sequenced sample: thymocytes. The receptor was isolated from a girl under three years old with a congenital heart defect. The CDR3 bases are TGTGCCAGCGGGGGGGATACCTATGGCTACACCTTC. This gives the protein CASGGDTYGYTF.